This T cell receptor beta chain was found in a study of blood T cell repertoires in COVID-19. About the study: Acute-phase and convalescent COVID-19 samples originated in the United States, Italy and Spain. Sample material is recorded as cDNA or gDNA derived from T cells, B-cell-depleted T cells, or PBMCs.

The CDR3 runs 12 residues. The V and J ends lost 5 bases and 5 bases respectively, with 8 bases between them. CDR1 MNHNY and CDR2 SVGAGI come from the germline V gene (reference sequence). Per the authors' pipeline: Using reference gene primer amplification, nucleated cell counts were estimated. The table came from immunoSEQ multiplex PCR; TCRdb's copy has only in-frame clones and leaves some out. The V and J calls and clone size were taken over from that table, and D and trimming were inferred from the DNA. Seen here are over 150,000 clones, roughly 89% observed once, and the top ten hold less than 0.6%.

The genes are TRBV6-6 and TRBJ2-3; D gene uncertain. The sequenced material came from peripheral blood. This clonotype originated in a man aged 45 to 65 with acute or convalescent COVID-19. The CDR3 protein is CASSGSGDTQYF. For the CDR3, the DNA is TGTGCCAGCAGTGGCTCGGGAGATACGCAGTATTTT.